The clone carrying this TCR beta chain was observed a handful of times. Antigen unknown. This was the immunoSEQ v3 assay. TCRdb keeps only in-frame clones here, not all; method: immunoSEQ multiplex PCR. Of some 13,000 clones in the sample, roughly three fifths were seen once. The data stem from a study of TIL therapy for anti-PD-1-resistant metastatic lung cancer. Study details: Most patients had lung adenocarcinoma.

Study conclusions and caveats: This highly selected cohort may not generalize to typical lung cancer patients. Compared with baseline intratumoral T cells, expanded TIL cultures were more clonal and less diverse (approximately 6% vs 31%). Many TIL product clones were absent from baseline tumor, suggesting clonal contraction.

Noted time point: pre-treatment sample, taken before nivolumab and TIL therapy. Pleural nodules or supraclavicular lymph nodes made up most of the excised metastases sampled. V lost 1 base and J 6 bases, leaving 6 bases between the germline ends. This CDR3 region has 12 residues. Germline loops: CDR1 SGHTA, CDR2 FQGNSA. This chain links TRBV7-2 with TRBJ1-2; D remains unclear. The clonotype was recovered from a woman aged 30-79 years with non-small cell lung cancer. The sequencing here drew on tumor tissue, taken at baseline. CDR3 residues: CASSLVGDGYTF. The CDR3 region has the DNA TGTGCCAGCAGCTTAGTTGGGGATGGCTACACCTTC. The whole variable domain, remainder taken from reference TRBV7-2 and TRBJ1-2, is GAGVSQSPSNKVTEKGKDVELRCDPISGHTALYWYRQSLGQGLEFLIYFQGNSAPDKSGLPSDRFSAERTGGSVSTLTIQRTQQEDSAVYLCASSLVGDGYTFGSGTRLTVV.